The 8 T cell receptor beta chains listed next were all sequenced from one sample in a study of cytomegalovirus exposure and HLA in healthy donors. The primer mix had 60 Vbeta and 13 Jbeta primers. Libraries were prepared by immunoSEQ multiplex PCR; TCRdb keeps only in-frame clonotypes and omits some of them. This sample carries 150,000 to 250,000 clones, roughly 85% of them seen once, and the ten largest clones take nearly 4.5%. Sequencing used PBMCs. These receptors were obtained from a woman aged 30 to 39 in good health and CMV-seropositive.

The chain carries TRBV7-2 and TRBJ1-4, with D possibly matching TRBD1 (5 bases). Trimming left V 2 bases short and J 0 bases short, with 13 bases between. The CDR3 contains 17 residues. The germline V gene encodes CDR1 SGHTA and CDR2 FQGNSA. The CDR3 sequence is CASSLRPNRPTNEKLFF. CDR3 sequence (DNA): TGTGCCAGCAGCTTACGGCCGAACAGGCCAACTAATGAAAAACTGTTTTTT.

The rearrangement joins TRBV5-1 to TRBJ1-1; 8 nucleotides line up with TRBD1. V dropped 4 bases and J dropped 1; count of bases not matched to a gene: 12. This CDR3 comprises 17 residues. From germline, CDR1 is SGHRS and CDR2 YFSETQ. This chain's CDR3 is CASSVYQTGATNTEAFF. The CDR3 coding sequence is TGCGCCAGCAGCGTATATCAGACAGGGGCGACGAACACTGAAGCTTTCTTT.

The V and J genes are TRBV6-1 and TRBJ1-3; possible D gene TRBD1, 5 bases. Germline V gene data show CDR1 as MNHNS and CDR2 as SASEGT. Trimming stripped 2 bases from V and 3 bases from J, with 17 bases between. The length of the CDR3 is 17 residues. The CDR3 DNA is TGTGCCAGCAGTGAACGGGGGGGGGTACTTTATGGAAACACCATATATTTT. The encoded protein is CASSERGGVLYGNTIYF.

V is TRBV10-3 and J is TRBJ2-6; 8 nucleotides align to TRBD1. Germline values: CDR1 ENHRY, CDR2 SYGVKD. This CDR3 has 18 residues. J lost 0 bases, V lost 6 bases, and 10 bases had no gene match. As DNA, the CDR3 is TGTGCCATCAGCGAACAGACAGGGGAAAGCTCTGGGGCCAACGTCCTGACTTTC. Translation gives CAISEQTGESSGANVLTF.

This chain uses TRBV7-2 with TRBJ1-1; maybe TRBD1 (6 bases). The CDR3 contains 13 residues. Germline V gene data show CDR1 as SGHTA and CDR2 as FQGNSA. The V end lost 4 bases, the J end lost 10 bases, and 16 bases lay between the germline ends. The CDR3 coding sequence is TGTGCCAGCAGCTCATCCCCGGGGGGCACAGCTTTCTTT. Its protein is CASSSSPGGTAFF.

This clone appeared a single time. This CDR3 is CASSVRRRGPSPLHF. The DNA of the CDR3 is TGTGCCAGCAGCGTACGGCGGAGGGGTCCTTCACCCCTCCACTTT. This sequence joins TRBV9 and TRBJ1-6; tentative D call: TRBD1 (5 bases). Trimming pared 1 base from V and 9 bases from J, leaving 14 bases between. CDR3 length: 15 residues. Germline lookup yields CDR1 SGDLS and CDR2 YYNGEE.

The V and J genes are TRBV11-3 and TRBJ2-1, with D maybe TRBD2 (6 bases). CDR3 length equals 16 residues. The germline CDR1 and CDR2 sequences are SGHNT and YENEEA. V was pared by 3 bases and J by 4 bases, with 16 bases between. This CDR3 reads CASSFRRRGIYNEQFF. For the CDR3, the DNA is TGTGCCAGCAGCTTTAGGCGGCGGGGTATATACAATGAGCAGTTCTTC.

The CDR3 here is CASSLGSSGSGNEQFF. CDR3 bases: TGCGCCAGCAGCTTAGGGTCTAGCGGGAGTGGAAATGAGCAGTTCTTC. The rearrangement uses TRBV5-1 and TRBJ2-1, with 10 bases identical to TRBD2. CDR1 is SGHRS and CDR2 is YFSETQ in the germline V gene. The CDR3 length is 16 residues. With V trimmed by 2 bases and J by 7 bases, 9 bases remained unmatched.